The source of this TCR beta chain is a study of blood T cell repertoires in COVID-19. Turning to the study itself: COVID-19 samples collected from the United States, Italy and Spain covered acute and convalescent phases. Sample material is recorded as cDNA or gDNA derived from T cells, B-cell-depleted T cells, or PBMCs.

Germline V gene data show CDR1 as MNHNS and CDR2 as SASEGT. Trimming removed 1 base at V and 10 bases at J, with 8 bases between. The CDR3 is 13 residues long. Produced via immunoSEQ multiplex PCR; TCRdb's table is partial and in-frame only. The profile shows over 30,000 clones, around four fifths of them singletons. The receptor was isolated from a man in his forties or fifties with acute or convalescent COVID-19. The chain carries TRBV6-1 and TRBJ1-6; D is unresolved. Sequencing was carried out using peripheral blood. CDR3 in DNA: TGTGCCAGCAGTGAAGATCTAAGCTCACCCCTCCACTTT. Translation gives CASSEDLSSPLHF.